This T cell receptor beta chain emerged from a study of T cell changes during pregnancy in multiple sclerosis. This clone came up a few times. The protocol was immunoSEQ multiplex PCR, while the TCRdb copy is restricted to in-frame clones and leaves out a portion. The table records about 73,000 clones, about nine tenths of them present only once. CDR1 is MNHNS and CDR2 is SASEGT in the germline V gene. Between the trimmed V and J ends, which lost 6 bases and 4 bases, there was a span of 16 bases. The CDR3 consists of 15 residues. Sequencing was performed on peripheral blood, taken after pregnancy. The sequence came from a female donor in good health, enrolled as a control in a pregnancy study. V and J are TRBV6-1 and TRBJ1-3; perhaps TRBD1 as D (6 bases). The CDR3 nucleotides are TGTGCCAGCAGACGGCCCGGGGGGCGGGGAAACACCATATATTTT. Amino acid sequence: CASRRPGGRGNTIYF.